This is a list of T cell receptor beta chains from one sample in a study of cytomegalovirus exposure and HLA in healthy donors. Produced via immunoSEQ multiplex PCR; TCRdb's table is partial and in-frame only. This table holds roughly 350,000 clones, about nine tenths found once. Sequenced: PBMCs. Receptors originate from a woman between 18 and 29 years old in good health and CMV-seronegative. Each CDR3 is given with its conserved first and last residue. Each record gives: CDR3 protein, CDR3 DNA, D gene, J gene, clone size, V gene. A D gene is named only where the DNA matches it firmly. A row's size may be missing; if present it is once, few, many or a size class.

CDR3aa: CASSLSGGDTGELFF
CDR3nt: TGTGCCAGCAGCTTATCCGGGGGAGACACCGGGGAGCTGTTTTTT
d_gene: NA
j_gene: TRBJ2-2
abundance: NA
v_gene: TRBV7-2

CDR3aa: CASSLVPGEQFF
CDR3nt: TGTGCCAGCAGTCTAGTCCCGGGTGAGCAGTTCTTC
d_gene: NA
j_gene: TRBJ2-1
abundance: NA
v_gene: TRBV6-6

CDR3aa: CASTRGETQYF
CDR3nt: TGTGCCAGCACCCGGGGGGAGACCCAGTACTTC
d_gene: NA
j_gene: TRBJ2-5
abundance: NA
v_gene: TRBV5-6

CDR3aa: CASSPLGLAEEQYF
CDR3nt: TGTGCCAGCTCACCATTAGGACTAGCAGAAGAGCAGTACTTC
d_gene: TRBD2
j_gene: TRBJ2-7
abundance: many
v_gene: TRBV18

CDR3aa: CASSEGGTGELFF
CDR3nt: TGTGCCAGCAGTGAAGGAGGGACCGGGGAGCTGTTTTTT
d_gene: NA
j_gene: TRBJ2-2
abundance: NA
v_gene: TRBV25-1

CDR3aa: CASSQGQGAYEQYF
CDR3nt: TGTGCCAGCAGCCAGGGACAGGGGGCCTACGAGCAGTACTTC
d_gene: TRBD1
j_gene: TRBJ2-7
abundance: NA
v_gene: TRBV7-4

CDR3aa: CASGGLNTEAFF
CDR3nt: TGTGCCAGTGGAGGGTTGAACACTGAAGCTTTCTTT
d_gene: NA
j_gene: TRBJ1-1
abundance: NA
v_gene: TRBV19

CDR3aa: CASTPSGSLETQYF
CDR3nt: TGCGCCAGCACCCCTAGCGGGAGTTTGGAGACCCAGTACTTC
d_gene: TRBD2
j_gene: TRBJ2-5
abundance: NA
v_gene: TRBV5-1

CDR3aa: CASSSGTSSSYEQYF
CDR3nt: TGCGCCAGCAGCTCCGGGACATCTTCTTCCTACGAGCAGTACTTC
d_gene: NA
j_gene: TRBJ2-7
abundance: NA
v_gene: TRBV5-1

CDR3aa: CSVEYSQETQYF
CDR3nt: TGCAGCGTTGAATACAGCCAAGAGACCCAGTACTTC
d_gene: NA
j_gene: TRBJ2-5
abundance: NA
v_gene: TRBV29-1

CDR3aa: CSAVSGNEQFF
CDR3nt: TGCAGTGCTGTCAGCGGCAATGAGCAGTTCTTC
d_gene: NA
j_gene: TRBJ2-1
abundance: few
v_gene: TRBV20-1

CDR3aa: CASSLGTGTGDEQYF
CDR3nt: TGTGCCAGCAGCTTAGGTACCGGGACAGGGGACGAGCAGTACTTC
d_gene: TRBD1
j_gene: TRBJ2-7
abundance: NA
v_gene: TRBV11-2

CDR3aa: CGVAGAYEQYF
CDR3nt: TGCGGTGTAGCGGGAGCCTACGAGCAGTACTTC
d_gene: TRBD2
j_gene: TRBJ2-7
abundance: NA
v_gene: TRBV29-1

CDR3aa: CSVFGTGQYEQYF
CDR3nt: TGCAGCGTGTTCGGGACAGGGCAGTACGAGCAGTACTTC
d_gene: TRBD1
j_gene: TRBJ2-7
abundance: NA
v_gene: TRBV29-1

CDR3aa: CASSLGGTSGRNEQFF
CDR3nt: TGTGCCAGCAGTCTCGGCGGGACTAGCGGGAGGAATGAGCAGTTCTTC
d_gene: TRBD2
j_gene: TRBJ2-1
abundance: NA
v_gene: TRBV27

CDR3aa: CASNPPDRGTHEQYF
CDR3nt: TGTGCCAGCAACCCCCCGGACAGGGGGACCCACGAGCAGTACTTC
d_gene: TRBD1
j_gene: TRBJ2-7
abundance: NA
v_gene: TRBV27

CDR3aa: CAWSGSGGYTF
CDR3nt: TGTGCCTGGAGTGGGTCCGGTGGCTACACCTTC
d_gene: NA
j_gene: TRBJ1-2
abundance: NA
v_gene: TRBV30

CDR3aa: CASSPSGGQNTEAFF
CDR3nt: TGTGCTAGCAGCCCATCCGGGGGGCAGAACACTGAAGCTTTCTTT
d_gene: NA
j_gene: TRBJ1-1
abundance: NA
v_gene: TRBV4-2

CDR3aa: CASSPNPQVYNEQFF
CDR3nt: TGTGCCAGCAGCCCTAACCCACAGGTCTACAATGAGCAGTTCTTC
d_gene: NA
j_gene: TRBJ2-1
abundance: once
v_gene: TRBV11-2

CDR3aa: CASSEIAGVAGELFF
CDR3nt: TGTGCCAGCAGTGAAATAGCGGGAGTGGCCGGGGAGCTGTTTTTT
d_gene: TRBD2
j_gene: TRBJ2-2
abundance: few
v_gene: TRBV6-1

CDR3aa: CASSLYRDRGDQPQHF
CDR3nt: TGTGCCAGCAGTTTGTACCGGGACAGAGGAGATCAGCCCCAGCATTTT
d_gene: TRBD1
j_gene: TRBJ1-5
abundance: NA
v_gene: TRBV28

CDR3aa: CASSESDLVDTQYF
CDR3nt: TGCGCCAGCAGTGAGTCGGACTTGGTCGATACGCAGTATTTT
d_gene: NA
j_gene: TRBJ2-3
abundance: NA
v_gene: TRBV10-2

CDR3aa: CASSLGDRGLEKLFF
CDR3nt: TGTGCCAGCAGTTTGGGGGACAGGGGATTGGAAAAACTGTTTTTT
d_gene: TRBD1
j_gene: TRBJ1-4
abundance: NA
v_gene: TRBV28

CDR3aa: CASSPPGLSTGELFF
CDR3nt: TGTGCCAGTAGCCCTCCGGGACTCTCCACCGGGGAGCTGTTTTTT
d_gene: NA
j_gene: TRBJ2-2
abundance: NA
v_gene: TRBV19

CDR3aa: CASSPGQGARSNQPQHF
CDR3nt: TGTGCCAGCAGTCCGGGACAGGGGGCGAGGAGCAATCAGCCCCAGCATTTT
d_gene: TRBD1
j_gene: TRBJ1-5
abundance: NA
v_gene: TRBV27

CDR3aa: CASSQDLTSEPRDTQYF
CDR3nt: TGTGCCAGCAGCCAAGATTTGACTAGCGAACCGAGGGATACGCAGTATTTT
d_gene: TRBD2
j_gene: TRBJ2-3
abundance: once
v_gene: TRBV4-2

CDR3aa: CASSLGGAAPYNYGYTF
CDR3nt: TGTGCCAGCAGCTTGGGTGGGGCGGCCCCTTATAACTATGGCTACACCTTC
d_gene: NA
j_gene: TRBJ1-2
abundance: NA
v_gene: TRBV5-6

CDR3aa: CASSTKLAVTQESQYF
CDR3nt: TGTGCCAGCAGCACAAAGCTAGCGGTAACTCAAGAGAGCCAGTACTTC
d_gene: TRBD2
j_gene: TRBJ2-5
abundance: NA
v_gene: TRBV13

CDR3aa: CASSTVNGELFF
CDR3nt: TGTGCCAGCAGTACTGTGAACGGGGAGCTGTTTTTT
d_gene: NA
j_gene: TRBJ2-2
abundance: NA
v_gene: TRBV7-6

CDR3aa: CASSPMRGGEREQYF
CDR3nt: TGTGCCAGCTCACCAATGCGGGGGGGCGAGCGCGAGCAGTACTTC
d_gene: TRBD2
j_gene: TRBJ2-7
abundance: NA
v_gene: TRBV18

CDR3aa: CASSPRTVSTSYEQYF
CDR3nt: TGTGCCAGCTCACCACGGACAGTATCAACCTCCTACGAGCAGTACTTC
d_gene: NA
j_gene: TRBJ2-7
abundance: NA
v_gene: TRBV18

CDR3aa: CASSLSLGSDYGYTF
CDR3nt: TGTGCCAGCAGTTTATCGCTAGGAAGTGACTATGGCTACACCTTC
d_gene: NA
j_gene: TRBJ1-2
abundance: NA
v_gene: TRBV27

CDR3aa: CASLAGTGNDGYTF
CDR3nt: TGTGCCAGCCTGGCGGGCACAGGGAATGATGGCTACACCTTC
d_gene: NA
j_gene: TRBJ1-2
abundance: NA
v_gene: TRBV27

CDR3aa: CASSREGRAGTYEQYF
CDR3nt: TGTGCCAGCAGCCGAGAGGGGAGGGCGGGAACCTACGAGCAGTACTTC
d_gene: TRBD2
j_gene: TRBJ2-7
abundance: NA
v_gene: TRBV28

CDR3aa: CASSSLAGEPFF
CDR3nt: TGTGCCAGCAGCTCCCTAGCGGGAGAACCGTTCTTC
d_gene: TRBD2
j_gene: TRBJ2-1
abundance: NA
v_gene: TRBV7-8

CDR3aa: CASSLRRSAPSSYNEQFF
CDR3nt: TGTGCCAGCAGCTTACGGCGGTCGGCACCGAGCTCCTACAATGAGCAGTTCTTC
d_gene: NA
j_gene: TRBJ2-1
abundance: NA
v_gene: TRBV7-2

CDR3aa: CASSESASDVVAGELFF
CDR3nt: TGTGCCAGCAGTGAATCGGCTAGCGACGTAGTGGCCGGGGAGCTGTTTTTT
d_gene: NA
j_gene: TRBJ2-2
abundance: once
v_gene: TRBV25-1

CDR3aa: CASTLGQTNTEAFF
CDR3nt: TGTGCCAGTACCTTGGGACAGACGAACACTGAAGCTTTCTTT
d_gene: TRBD1
j_gene: TRBJ1-1
abundance: NA
v_gene: TRBV19

CDR3aa: CASSRSEFNQPQHF
CDR3nt: TGTGCCAGTAGCCGAAGTGAGTTCAATCAGCCCCAGCATTTT
d_gene: NA
j_gene: TRBJ1-5
abundance: NA
v_gene: TRBV19

CDR3aa: CASSFSGLAGVTGELFF
CDR3nt: TGTGCCAGCAGTTTCTCAGGACTAGCGGGAGTTACCGGGGAGCTGTTTTTT
d_gene: TRBD2
j_gene: TRBJ2-2
abundance: NA
v_gene: TRBV28

CDR3aa: CASSLSITGELFF
CDR3nt: TGTGCCAGCAGCTTATCTATCACCGGGGAGCTGTTTTTT
d_gene: NA
j_gene: TRBJ2-2
abundance: NA
v_gene: TRBV7-3

CDR3aa: CASSQAGTGREKLFF
CDR3nt: TGTGCCAGCAGCCAGGCGGGGACAGGGCGGGAAAAACTGTTTTTT
d_gene: TRBD1
j_gene: TRBJ1-4
abundance: NA
v_gene: TRBV7-2

CDR3aa: CASSFSGGLSGANVLTF
CDR3nt: TGTGCCAGCAGCTTTAGCGGGGGCCTCTCTGGGGCCAACGTCCTGACTTTC
d_gene: TRBD2
j_gene: TRBJ2-6
abundance: few
v_gene: TRBV7-2